This TCR beta chain was captured in a study of CD8 T cells in ankylosing spondylitis. As the method for making TCR beta libraries, quantitative 5'-RACE with molecular barcodes was used. TCRdb recomputed calls from the 5' RACE reads with MiXCR, one row per CDR3 protein. The sample has 35,000 to 50,000 distinct CDR3 sequences, under 4.5% seen once; the top ten hold under 4.5%. This clonotype was counted many times. Its target is not known. General study results and limits: Among TCR beta sequences, a motif of eight highly homologous variants appeared characteristic of ankylosing spondylitis blood. Matched ankylosing spondylitis synovial fluid reportedly contained a significantly enriched population of disease-linked clones. Existing reports had already noted some motif variants in reactive arthritis synovial fluid and blood.

Sequences were obtained from blood, either unsorted or a sorted T cell fraction (not recorded which). This clonotype was obtained from a female donor with ankylosing spondylitis or in good health (not recorded which).

For the CDR3, the DNA is TGTGCCAGCAGCACCCGAGAGGGCACAGATACGCAGTATTTT. Translating it yields CASSTREGTDTQYF. J is TRBJ2-3 and V is TRBV9; D remains ambiguous. Per the germline V gene, CDR1 is SGDLS and CDR2 is YYNGEE. V lost 4 bases and J lost 1, with 10 bases in between. CDR3 length: 14 amino acids.